Listed here is a single TCR beta chain. This record comes from a study of chemoradiotherapy in HPV16-positive cancers. Here immunoSEQ multiplex PCR was the method, and the copy in TCRdb shows in-frame clones only, minus some. Among about 20,000 clones, 85% to 90% were seen once, and the ten largest hold roughly 2.3%. Looked up from germline, CDR1 is MNHEY and CDR2 is SMNVEV (reference sequence). CDR3 length equals 15 residues. Between the trimmed V and J ends, which lost 6 bases and 3 bases, there was a span of 17 bases. This sample comprised blood, obtained from a patient who underwent chemoradiotherapy. The sequence came from a human donor with HPV-associated anogenital cancer. V and J are TRBV27 and TRBJ1-1; TRBD1 might be the D (6 bases). CDR3 region: CASRRQGNIDTEAFF. The CDR3, as DNA: TGTGCCAGCAGGCGGCAGGGGAATATAGACACTGAAGCTTTCTTT.